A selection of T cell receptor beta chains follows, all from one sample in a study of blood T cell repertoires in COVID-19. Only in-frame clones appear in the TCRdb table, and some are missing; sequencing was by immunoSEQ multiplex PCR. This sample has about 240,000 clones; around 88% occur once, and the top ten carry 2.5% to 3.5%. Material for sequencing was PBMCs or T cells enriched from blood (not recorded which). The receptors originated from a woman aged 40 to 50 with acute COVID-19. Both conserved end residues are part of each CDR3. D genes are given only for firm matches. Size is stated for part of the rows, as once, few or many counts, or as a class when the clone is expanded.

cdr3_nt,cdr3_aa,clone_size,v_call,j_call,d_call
TGTGCCAGCAGCGCCGTGTCCGGGTGGAATCAGCCCCAGCATTTT,CASSAVSGWNQPQHF,.,TRBV5-5,TRBJ1-5,.
TGTGCCAGTAATCCGGGACAGGTAGACAATGAGCAGTTCTTC,CASNPGQVDNEQFF,few,TRBV19,TRBJ2-1,TRBD1
TGTGCCAGCAGCTTAGGTGGCGGCGCTTACGAGCAGTACTTC,CASSLGGGAYEQYF,.,TRBV11-2,TRBJ2-7,.
TGTGCCAGCAGCTTGTCAGGGGTTCCTCAGCCCCAGCATTTT,CASSLSGVPQPQHF,.,TRBV5-8,TRBJ1-5,.
TGTGCCAGCAGTGAAACACTAGCGGGAGCTCGCACCGGGGAGCTGTTTTTT,CASSETLAGARTGELFF,.,TRBV6-1,TRBJ2-2,TRBD2
TGTGCCAGCAGCTTGGGGCGGGGCTACACAGATACGCAGTATTTT,CASSLGRGYTDTQYF,.,TRBV5-4,TRBJ2-3,.
TGCGCCAGCAGCTTGGAGGGCGGGAGGGGGGCCTACGAGCAGTACTTC,CASSLEGGRGAYEQYF,.,TRBV5-1,TRBJ2-7,TRBD2
TGTGCCAGCAGCTTGAGGGGACTCTACGAGCAGTACTTC,CASSLRGLYEQYF,.,TRBV11-3,TRBJ2-7,.
TGTGCCAGCAGTGGCTTTAGCGGGAGTACAGAGACCCAGTACTTC,CASSGFSGSTETQYF,.,TRBV2,TRBJ2-5,TRBD2
TGTGCCAGCAGTTACTCTAACGGTTTCTCCTACGAGCAGTACTTC,CASSYSNGFSYEQYF,.,TRBV6-5,TRBJ2-7,.
TGTGCCTGGACAGGGGGCAAAGAGACCCAGTACTTC,CAWTGGKETQYF,.,TRBV30,TRBJ2-5,TRBD1
TGTGCCACCAGCGGGGGGTTTGACAGAAGCACAGATACGCAGTATTTT,CATSGGFDRSTDTQYF,few,TRBV15,TRBJ2-3,.
TGTGCCAGCAGCTTCAGGCGGGAGAGTGATACGCAGTATTTT,CASSFRRESDTQYF,.,TRBV5-4,TRBJ2-3,TRBD2
TGTGCCAGCAGCCAACTGGCTAGCGGGTTCAATGAGCAGTTCTTC,CASSQLASGFNEQFF,many,TRBV3-1/TRBV3-2,TRBJ2-1,TRBD2
TGTGCCAGCAGCTTGGGTCCAGGGGGGACTGAAGCTTTCTTT,CASSLGPGGTEAFF,.,TRBV5-6,TRBJ1-1,TRBD1
TGCAGCGTTGAAGATCTTGGGGCCCCTGGAAACACCATATATTTT,CSVEDLGAPGNTIYF,.,TRBV29-1,TRBJ1-3,.
TGTGCCAGCAGTTTACAATCCCCCGACAGGGGGCACTACGAGCAGTACTTC,CASSLQSPDRGHYEQYF,.,TRBV28,TRBJ2-7,TRBD1
TGTGCCAGCAGTCCCAATACCGGGGAAACGGAAGCTTTCTTT,CASSPNTGETEAFF,.,TRBV25-1,TRBJ1-1,.
TGTGCCAGTAGTATAGCAGGGAAAAGCTACGAGCAGTACTTC,CASSIAGKSYEQYF,.,TRBV19,TRBJ2-7,.
TGTGCCAGCAGCCAAGATGGTAGCGGGGGTAAAGAGACCCAGTACTTC,CASSQDGSGGKETQYF,once,TRBV3-1/TRBV3-2,TRBJ2-5,TRBD2
TGTGCCAGCTCACCACTAAGATGGGCGGGAGACCCGAACACCGGGGAGCTGTTTTTT,CASSPLRWAGDPNTGELFF,.,TRBV18,TRBJ2-2,TRBD2
TGTGCCAGCAGCTTAGACTCGGCGGAACCAATTAACAATGAGCAGTTCTTC,CASSLDSAEPINNEQFF,.,TRBV11-3,TRBJ2-1,.
TGTGCCAGCAGGGGCAGGGATTCATCGGGAAACACCATATATTTT,CASRGRDSSGNTIYF,many,TRBV6-5,TRBJ1-3,.
TGTGCCAGCTCACGCACAGGGGATCAGCCCCAGCATTTT,CASSRTGDQPQHF,.,TRBV18,TRBJ1-5,TRBD1
TGCGCCAGCAGCTCATCCGGGACACACAACACTGAAGCTTTCTTT,CASSSSGTHNTEAFF,.,TRBV5-1,TRBJ1-1,.
TGTGCCAGTAGTAGACAGGGGGTCTACGAGCAGTACTTC,CASSRQGVYEQYF,.,TRBV19,TRBJ2-7,TRBD1
TGTGCCAGCAGCACACGACAGATCACAGATACGCAGTATTTT,CASSTRQITDTQYF,.,TRBV11-3,TRBJ2-3,.
TGTGCCAGCAGCCCCGGGACTGGGTTCTACAATGAGCAGTTCTTC,CASSPGTGFYNEQFF,.,TRBV5-6,TRBJ2-1,.
TGTGCCAGCAGAATGACAGGGTTCGGTGGCTACACCTTC,CASRMTGFGGYTF,.,TRBV6-5,TRBJ1-2,TRBD1
TGCAGCGTTGAAGGGTTAGCGGGAGATGGGACCGGGGAGCTGTTTTTT,CSVEGLAGDGTGELFF,.,TRBV29-1,TRBJ2-2,TRBD2
TGTGCCAGCAACGAAGAGGCGGGAAGCTCCTACGAGCAGTACTTC,CASNEEAGSSYEQYF,.,TRBV11-2,TRBJ2-7,.
TGTGCCAGCAGCCCGACTGGGACAGGGCGCTTATCCCAATACGAGCAGTACTTC,CASSPTGTGRLSQYEQYF,.,TRBV3-1/TRBV3-2,TRBJ2-7,TRBD1
TGCACCAGCAGCCCTAGCGGAGGGCAAGAGACCCAGTACTTC,CTSSPSGGQETQYF,.,TRBV1,TRBJ2-5,.
TGTGCCAGCAGGGCGGACAGGGGGAATCAGCCCCAGCATTTT,CASRADRGNQPQHF,.,TRBV2,TRBJ1-5,TRBD1
TGTGCCAGTAGTATGTCTGGCAGGGGGCCGTACAATGAGCAGTTCTTC,CASSMSGRGPYNEQFF,few,TRBV19,TRBJ2-1,TRBD1
TGTGCCAGCTCAGAGCAAACAGGGATTATCTATGGCTACACCTTC,CASSEQTGIIYGYTF,once,TRBV2,TRBJ1-2,.
TGTGCCACCAGTGAACTAGCGGGAGGGCCGCCCGGGGAGCTGTTTTTT,CATSELAGGPPGELFF,.,TRBV24-1,TRBJ2-2,TRBD2
TGTGCCAGCAGCCTACCGGGACAGCGGACCGGGGAGCTGTTTTTT,CASSLPGQRTGELFF,.,TRBV7-9,TRBJ2-2,TRBD1
TGTGCCAGCACCACTCCCCTCTCTGGAAACACCATATATTTT,CASTTPLSGNTIYF,.,TRBV21-1,TRBJ1-3,.
TGCAGCACCGGACAGTGGGGAAACTATGGCTACACCTTC,CSTGQWGNYGYTF,.,TRBV29-1,TRBJ1-2,.
TGCGCCAGCAGCCAAGATCAACAGGGCGCCTATGGCTACACCTTC,CASSQDQQGAYGYTF,once,TRBV4-1,TRBJ1-2,.